This note documents a single T cell receptor (beta chain) sequence. Its antigen is not identified. Sequencing used immunoSEQ multiplex PCR; TCRdb keeps in-frame clones, though not all of them. The sample gives fewer than 45,000 clones, 88% of which show up once; around 12% is in the top ten. The data derive from a study of OX40 agonist ivuxolimab in advanced cancers. Study details: Every 2 weeks, patients received ivuxolimab intravenously, dosed at 0.01 to 10 mg/kg. Study-wide results and limits: Certain nonresponding patients likewise had low normalized T-cell clonal expansion.

This CDR3 is 15 amino acids long. This TCR came from an adult with an advanced solid tumor such as melanoma, head and neck, liver or kidney cancer. The sequences come from CD4+ or CD8+ T cells sorted from blood, collected in a trial of the OX40 agonist ivuxolimab. V gene TRBV7-5 combines with J gene TRBJ2-7; whether TRBD2, the table's D call, matches the DNA was not checked. TRBV7-5 is annotated as a pseudogene. DNA for the CDR3: TGTGCCAGAAGCGCCCCGGGACTTCCCCTCTACGAGCAGTACTTC. Encoded protein: CARSAPGLPLYEQYF.